This entry describes one T cell receptor beta chain. Its matching antigen is unknown. This specimen belongs to a study of post-analysis software for immune sequencing data. The study, taken as a whole, reports: In patients, 4 to 6 TRBV segments were more frequent than in controls, with TRBV5-6, TRBV5-1 and TRBV20-1 among them.

Germline V gives CDR1 SEHNR, CDR2 FQNEAQ (reference sequence). The CDR3 covers 15 residues. V dropped 4 bases and J dropped 0 bases, with 11 bases sitting between them. Built from TCR beta cDNA, the libraries had unique molecular identifiers in them. Each CDR3 protein gets one entry after TCRdb re-called the PCR reads with MiXCR. Of fewer than 600,000 distinct CDR3 sequences listed, roughly 46% are singletons. Sample: blood. The chain joins TRBV7-9 to TRBJ2-3, with D unresolved. This receptor was identified in a girl between 5 and 17 years old with multiple sclerosis. The CDR3: CASSSPDWSTDTQYF. The DNA of the CDR3 is TGTGCCAGCAGCTCCCCAGACTGGAGCACAGATACGCAGTATTTT. Full variable domain (outside the CDR3, taken from reference TRBV7-9 and TRBJ2-3): DTGVSQNPRHKITKRGQNVTFRCDPISEHNRLYWYRQTLGQGPEFLTYFQNEAQLEKSRLLSDRFSAERPKGSFSTLEIQRTEQGDSAMYLCASSSPDWSTDTQYFGPGTRLTVL.